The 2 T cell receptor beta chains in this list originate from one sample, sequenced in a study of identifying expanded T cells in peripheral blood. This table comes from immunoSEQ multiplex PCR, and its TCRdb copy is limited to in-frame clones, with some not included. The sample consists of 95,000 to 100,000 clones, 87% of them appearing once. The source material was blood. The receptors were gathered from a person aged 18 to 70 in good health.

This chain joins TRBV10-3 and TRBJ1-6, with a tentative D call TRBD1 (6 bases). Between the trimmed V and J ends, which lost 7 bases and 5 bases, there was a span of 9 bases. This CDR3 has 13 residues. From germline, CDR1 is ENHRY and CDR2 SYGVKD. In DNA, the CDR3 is TGTGCCATCACCACAGGGAATAATTCACCCCTCCACTTT. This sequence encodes CAITTGNNSPLHF.

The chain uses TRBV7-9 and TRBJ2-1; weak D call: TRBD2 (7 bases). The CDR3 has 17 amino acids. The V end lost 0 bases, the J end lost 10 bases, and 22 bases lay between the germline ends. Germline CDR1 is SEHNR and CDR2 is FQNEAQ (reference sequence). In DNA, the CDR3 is TGTGCCAGCAGCTTAGCCCGGGTAGGCGGGGGCCTGAGAGAGCAGTTCTTC. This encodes CASSLARVGGGLREQFF.